The clone carrying this T cell receptor (beta chain) was seen a few times. Its antigen is unidentified. The sort gate was single viable CD3+CD4+CD8-CD45RO+ cells for memory CD4+ T cells. This specimen comes from a study of memory CD4+ T cells and cytomegalovirus serostatus. Notes on the study in general: CD4+ memory repertoires contained about two fifths of the roughly 150 reported CMV TCRbeta sequences.

Authors' analysis steps: After removing out-of-frame reads, over 2 million distinct TCRbeta sequences remained. Clones were sequenced by immunoSEQ multiplex PCR, and TCRdb holds only the in-frame ones, with some missing. The D gene and trimming were derived from the DNA, and the V and J assignments and clone size from that table. The sample has under 100,000 clones, around 80% seen once. This TCR was sampled from an adult in good health and CMV-seronegative. The sequenced sample consisted of memory CD4+ T cells from blood.

CDR3 sequence (DNA): TGTGCCAGCAGCAACCGGGGACAGAGCCCTGAAGCTTTCTTT. Its protein product is CASSNRGQSPEAFF. V usage is TRBV6-5 and J usage is TRBJ1-1, with 7 bases that match TRBD1. The CDR3 runs to 14 residues. From germline, CDR1 is MNHEY and CDR2 SVGAGI. V shed 6 bases and J 6 bases; nucleotides not matched to a gene: 10.